Listed below are T cell receptor beta chains from one sample, sequenced in a study of T cells in Graves' hyperthyroidism and ophthalmopathy. TCRdb reprocessed the multiplex PCR reads with MiXCR, giving one entry per CDR3 protein. The sample shows about 300,000 distinct CDR3 sequences, roughly 18% of them seen only once. What was sequenced was blood. The source of these receptors is a man aged 50-59 years with Graves' ophthalmopathy. Both conserved end residues are part of each CDR3. D genes are given only for firm matches. Clone size appears in some rows only: once, few, many, or a class for an expanded clone.

CDR3,DNA,D,J,size,V
CASSDQGAPVENEQFF,TGTGCCAGCAGTGACCAGGGGGCGCCGGTAGAGAATGAGCAGTTCTTC,TRBD1,TRBJ2-1,-,TRBV6-1
CSVEDLTGTGEWETQYF,TGCAGCGTTGAAGACCTTACCGGGACAGGGGAATGGGAGACCCAGTACTTC,TRBD1,TRBJ2-5,many,TRBV29-1
CSARDSGGEETQYF,TGCAGTGCTAGAGATTCGGGGGGAGAAGAGACCCAGTACTTC,TRBD2,TRBJ2-5,many,TRBV20-1
CAISLTQGAADTQYF,TGTGCCATCAGTCTCACTCAGGGGGCCGCAGATACGCAGTATTTT,TRBD1,TRBJ2-3,few,TRBV10-3
CASSEGQGSNEQFF,TGTGCCAGCAGTGAAGGGCAGGGTTCCAATGAGCAGTTCTTC,-,TRBJ2-1,once,TRBV2
CASSVGADTQETQYF,TGTGCCAGCAGCGTGGGAGCGGATACCCAAGAGACCCAGTACTTC,-,TRBJ2-5,-,TRBV9
CASSGRTSGSSEQYF,TGTGCCAGCAGCGGCCGGACTAGCGGGAGTAGCGAGCAGTACTTC,TRBD2,TRBJ2-7,-,TRBV9
CASSINNTGAGELFF,TGTGCCAGCAGCATTAACAATACGGGGGCCGGGGAGCTGTTTTTT,-,TRBJ2-2,few,TRBV7-4
CAWSGGLEQPQHF,TGTGCCTGGAGTGGGGGGCTGGAGCAGCCCCAGCATTTT,-,TRBJ1-5,-,TRBV30
CASSLETNTGELFF,TGCGCCAGCAGCTTGGAAACTAACACCGGGGAGCTGTTTTTT,-,TRBJ2-2,many,TRBV5-1
CAIGTSPYNEQFF,TGTGCCATCGGGACTAGCCCGTACAATGAGCAGTTCTTC,TRBD2,TRBJ2-1,-,TRBV6-1
CASRRIGGEGAEAFF,TGTGCCAGCCGCCGGATCGGGGGGGAGGGGGCTGAAGCTTTCTTT,-,TRBJ1-1,-,TRBV7-9
CASSLSGQGGQPQHF,TGTGCCAGCAGTTTAAGTGGACAGGGAGGTCAGCCCCAGCATTTT,TRBD1,TRBJ1-5,many,TRBV28
CATSDSRNQPQHF,TGTGCCACCAGTGATTCCCGGAATCAGCCCCAGCATTTT,-,TRBJ1-5,-,TRBV24-1
CASSLTGTNQPQHF,TGTGCCAGCAGCTTGACGGGGACTAATCAGCCCCAGCATTTT,-,TRBJ1-5,-,TRBV5-4
CASSGQGRNTIYF,TGTGCCAGCAGTGGACAGGGGCGAAACACCATATATTTT,TRBD1,TRBJ1-3,-,TRBV2
CASSYAAADTQYF,TGTGCCAGCAGCTACGCGGCCGCAGATACGCAGTATTTT,-,TRBJ2-3,many,TRBV7-2
CASSRQGAGSGANVLTF,TGTGCCAGCAGTAGGCAGGGGGCAGGCTCTGGGGCCAACGTCCTGACTTTC,TRBD1,TRBJ2-6,few,TRBV6-1
CSARGLAESTDTQYF,TGCAGTGCTAGAGGACTAGCGGAATCCACAGATACGCAGTATTTT,TRBD2,TRBJ2-3,-,TRBV20-1
CAWSWRGTAGLNTEAFF,TGTGCCTGGAGTTGGCGGGGGACAGCGGGTTTGAACACTGAAGCTTTCTTT,TRBD1,TRBJ1-1,many,TRBV30
CASSVDSGLAVGDEQFF,TGTGCCAGCAGTGTCGACTCGGGACTAGCGGTAGGCGATGAGCAGTTCTTC,TRBD2,TRBJ2-1,few,TRBV27
CTSSPLSGNYNEQFF,TGTACCAGCAGCCCCTTAAGCGGGAACTACAATGAGCAGTTCTTC,TRBD2,TRBJ2-1,-,TRBV3-1
CATSGLAGNTGELFF,TGTGCCACCTCGGGGCTAGCGGGAAATACCGGGGAGCTGTTTTTT,TRBD2,TRBJ2-2,few,TRBV28
CATSDIGGAVEDEQFF,TGTGCCACCAGTGATATCGGGGGAGCGGTCGAGGATGAGCAGTTCTTC,-,TRBJ2-1,few,TRBV24-1
CASSFRTRPTGELFF,TGTGCCAGCAGTTTCAGGACTCGTCCCACCGGGGAGCTGTTTTTT,-,TRBJ2-2,few,TRBV12-3/TRBV12-4
CASSWGRGGGETQYF,TGTGCCAGCAGTTGGGGGCGGGGGGGGGGAGAGACCCAGTACTTC,TRBD2,TRBJ2-5,once,TRBV12-3/TRBV12-4
CASSEAPGRGRSDTQYF,TGTGCCAGCAGTGAAGCGCCCGGCAGGGGCCGATCAGATACGCAGTATTTT,-,TRBJ2-3,many,TRBV2
CATRPGEAYGYTF,TGCGCCACACGGCCGGGGGAAGCCTATGGCTACACCTTC,-,TRBJ1-2,few,TRBV5-1
CASSSDGGGDEQFF,TGTGCCAGCAGTTCGGACGGGGGAGGCGATGAGCAGTTCTTC,-,TRBJ2-1,-,TRBV7-2
CSARALAFYQETQYF,TGCAGTGCTAGGGCTCTTGCGTTTTACCAAGAGACCCAGTACTTC,-,TRBJ2-5,many,TRBV20-1
CASRWTGSYNEQFF,TGTGCCAGCCGATGGACAGGGAGCTACAATGAGCAGTTCTTC,TRBD1,TRBJ2-1,many,TRBV2
CAWTSGRGEQFF,TGTGCCTGGACTAGCGGGAGAGGTGAGCAGTTCTTC,TRBD2,TRBJ2-1,few,TRBV30
CASSLVQQDNEQFF,TGTGCCAGCAGTTTAGTCCAGCAAGACAATGAGCAGTTCTTC,-,TRBJ2-1,many,TRBV12-3/TRBV12-4
CASSLNLGVGELFF,TGTGCCAGCAGCTTAAATCTGGGGGTCGGGGAGCTGTTTTTT,-,TRBJ2-2,many,TRBV7-3
CASSSNFKAGAETQYF,TGTGCCAGCAGCTCAAACTTTAAAGCGGGGGCAGAGACCCAGTACTTC,TRBD2,TRBJ2-5,many,TRBV11-2
CASRPQGAGQPQHF,TGCGCCAGCAGACCACAGGGGGCAGGTCAGCCCCAGCATTTT,TRBD1,TRBJ1-5,-,TRBV4-1
CTSSRQGSNQPQHF,TGTACCAGCAGCAGACAGGGGAGCAATCAGCCCCAGCATTTT,TRBD1,TRBJ1-5,few,TRBV7-2
CASSSGRVHTEAFF,TGTGCCAGCAGCTCTGGGAGGGTTCACACTGAAGCTTTCTTT,-,TRBJ1-1,few,TRBV5-6
CASSLSPWVTTNEKLFF,TGTGCCAGCAGTCTCAGCCCCTGGGTCACAACTAATGAAAAACTGTTTTTT,-,TRBJ1-4,-,TRBV12-3/TRBV12-4
CASSEGAGTGSPLHF,TGTGCCAGCAGTGAAGGGGCCGGCACAGGTTCACCCCTCCACTTT,-,TRBJ1-6,-,TRBV6-1
CASSHIHTGKLFF,TGTGCCAGCAGCCACATTCACACCGGGAAGCTGTTTTTT,-,TRBJ2-2,-,TRBV14
CAWTFHRGLRKLFF,TGTGCCTGGACCTTCCACAGGGGCCTGAGGAAACTGTTTTTT,TRBD1,TRBJ1-4,-,TRBV30
CAISESVIFGGHQPQHF,TGTGCCATCAGTGAGTCGGTCATTTTCGGGGGTCATCAGCCCCAGCATTTT,-,TRBJ1-5,few,TRBV10-3
CATKAGQGMNTEAFF,TGTGCCACCAAAGCCGGACAGGGAATGAACACTGAAGCTTTCTTT,TRBD1,TRBJ1-1,many,TRBV24-1
CASSPPAGQTGELFF,TGCGCCAGCAGCCCGCCAGCGGGGCAAACCGGGGAGCTGTTTTTT,TRBD2,TRBJ2-2,-,TRBV5-1
CASKGATYEQYF,TGTGCCAGCAAGGGGGCCACCTACGAGCAGTACTTC,TRBD1,TRBJ2-7,many,TRBV2
CASSRQEDTEAFF,TGTGCCAGCAGCAGGCAGGAAGACACTGAAGCTTTCTTT,-,TRBJ1-1,few,TRBV7-2
CASSLGWGYEQYF,TGTGCCAGCAGCTTAGGCTGGGGCTACGAGCAGTACTTC,-,TRBJ2-7,many,TRBV7-2
CASTTRADQPQHF,TGTGCCAGCACCACCCGGGCAGATCAGCCCCAGCATTTT,-,TRBJ1-5,-,TRBV6-1
CASRSLSGNTIYF,TGCGCCAGCCGCTCTTTGTCTGGAAACACCATATATTTT,-,TRBJ1-3,few,TRBV4-1
CSVGYRESETQYF,TGCAGCGTTGGATATAGGGAGTCAGAGACCCAGTACTTC,-,TRBJ2-5,-,TRBV29-1